What follows is one T cell receptor beta chain and its context. CDR3 length: 14 residues. V was shortened by 4 bases and J by 4 bases, with 13 bases between the two germline ends. Germline CDR1 is MNHEY and CDR2 is SVGAGI. These data belong to a study of blood T cell repertoires in COVID-19. Overall study context: COVID-19 samples from acute and convalescent phases originated in the United States, Italy and Spain. Sample material is recorded as cDNA or gDNA derived from T cells, B-cell-depleted T cells, or PBMCs.

Here immunoSEQ multiplex PCR was the method, and the copy in TCRdb shows in-frame clones only, minus some. The sample carries tens of thousands of clones, about 86% recorded once. The chain carries TRBV6-5 and TRBJ1-2, with D possibly TRBD1 on 6 matching bases. The sequenced sample was peripheral blood. The clonotype was recovered from a human donor in a cohort sampled during active COVID-19. The CDR3 loop reads CASSSTGNLYGYTF. The CDR3 DNA is TGTGCCAGCAGTTCCACAGGGAACCTCTATGGCTACACCTTC.